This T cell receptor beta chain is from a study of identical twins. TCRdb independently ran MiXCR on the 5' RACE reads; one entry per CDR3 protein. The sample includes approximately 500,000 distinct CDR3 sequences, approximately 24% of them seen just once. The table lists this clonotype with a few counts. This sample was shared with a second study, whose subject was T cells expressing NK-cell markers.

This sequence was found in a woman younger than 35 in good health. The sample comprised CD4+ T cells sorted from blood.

This chain's CDR3 is CASSPLRDRGKEQYF. The DNA of the CDR3 is TGTGCCAGCAGTCCGCTCCGGGACAGGGGAAAAGAGCAGTACTTC. The chain uses TRBV2 and TRBJ2-7; 10 nucleotides line up with TRBD1. The CDR3 totals 15 residues. Germline lookup yields CDR1 SNHLY and CDR2 FYNNEI. After removal of 5 bases from V and 7 bases from J, the junction contained 11 bases not matched to a gene.